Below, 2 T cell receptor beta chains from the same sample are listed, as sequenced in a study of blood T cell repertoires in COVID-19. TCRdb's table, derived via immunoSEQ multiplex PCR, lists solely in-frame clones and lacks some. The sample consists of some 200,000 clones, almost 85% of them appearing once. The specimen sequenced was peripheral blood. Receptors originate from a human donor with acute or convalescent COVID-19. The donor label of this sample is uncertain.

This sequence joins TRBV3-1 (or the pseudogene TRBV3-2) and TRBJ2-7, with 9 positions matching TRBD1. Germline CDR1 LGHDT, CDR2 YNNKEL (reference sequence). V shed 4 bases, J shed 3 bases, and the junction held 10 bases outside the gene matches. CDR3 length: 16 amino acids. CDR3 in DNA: TGTGCCAGCAGCCCTATTTCCGGGACAGGGATCTACGAGCAGTACTTC. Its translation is CASSPISGTGIYEQYF.

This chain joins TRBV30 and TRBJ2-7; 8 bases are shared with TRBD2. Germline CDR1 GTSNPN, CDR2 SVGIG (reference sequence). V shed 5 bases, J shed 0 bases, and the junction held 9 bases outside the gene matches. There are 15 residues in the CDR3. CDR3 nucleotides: TGTGCCTGGGACAGGCCGGGACTAGGCTCCTACGAGCAGTACTTC. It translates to CAWDRPGLGSYEQYF.